This T cell receptor beta chain was sequenced for a study of technical replicates of blood from a handful of donors. V was clipped by 1 base and J by 5 bases; unmatched bases: 5. The CDR3 runs to 16 residues. Germline values: CDR1 SGHDN, CDR2 FVKESK. Profiling relied on immunoSEQ multiplex PCR, and the TCRdb table lists in-frame clones only, not all of them. The sample contains 68,000 or so clones, 95% to 97% of which appear only once. V and J are TRBV14 and TRBJ2-3, with 11 bases identical to TRBD1. The specimen sequenced was T cells isolated from PBMCs. This receptor was identified in a human donor in good health. Written as DNA, the CDR3 is TGTGCCAGCAGCCAAGGGAGGACAGGGGGCATAGATACGCAGTATTTT. Translating gives CASSQGRTGGIDTQYF.